This TCR beta chain was obtained from a study of Graves' ophthalmopathy and Graves' hyperthyroidism. This clonotype was observed many times. V lost 4 bases and J 3 bases, leaving 16 bases between the germline ends. The CDR3 is 14 residues long. Germline V lookup: CDR1 SQVTM, CDR2 ANQGSEA. Amplified material comprised TCR beta CDR3 regions derived from RNA transcripts. Investigators did first-round RT-PCR with HTBI primers, then second-round multiplex PCR. TCRdb used MiXCR to reprocess the multiplex PCR reads, holding one entry per CDR3 protein. The table records around 1.1 million distinct CDR3 sequences, about 40% of them present only once.

The sequence was collected from an adult man with Graves' hyperthyroidism. This sequence joins TRBV29-1 and TRBJ2-7; unclear D gene. Sequencing was carried out using peripheral blood or thyroid tissue (not recorded which). The CDR3 DNA follows: TGCAGCGTTGCAGACACAGTTCAGTTCTACGAGCAGTACTTC. Translation gives CSVADTVQFYEQYF.